The 32 T cell receptor beta chains listed next were all sequenced from one sample in a study of Ad26.COV2.S vaccination and SARS-CoV-2 variants. Stated treatment: 19 received Ad26.COV2.S at low or high dose, single or two shots; about 5 received placebo; per-sample allocation not given. Specimens were obtained on day 63 following the first vaccine or placebo injection. The repertoire was sequenced with immunoSEQ multiplex PCR; TCRdb's copy has only in-frame clones and lacks some. The sample shows 200,000 to 300,000 clones, around 90% of them seen only once. The specimen comprised peripheral blood, sampled in a trial of Ad26.COV2.S vaccine versus placebo. All receptors come from a person aged 18-65 years who received the Ad26.COV2.S COVID-19 vaccine or a placebo.

This clone was detected once. The chain uses TRBV7-9 and TRBJ2-1; TRBD2 matches 8 bases. This CDR3 spans 16 amino acids. The J segment lost 3 bases and the V segment lost 5 bases, leaving 9 bases of the junction unmatched. Germline V lookup: CDR1 SEHNR, CDR2 FQNEAQ (reference sequence). CDR3 loop: CASSPGSGGNYNEQFF. The DNA for the CDR3 is TGTGCCAGCAGCCCAGGAAGCGGGGGAAACTACAATGAGCAGTTCTTC.

The rearrangement joins TRBV29-1 to TRBJ2-3, with 7 nucleotides matching TRBD2. Trimming removed 8 bases from V and 2 bases from J; junction bases left unmatched: 16. The CDR3 runs 16 residues. Germline loops: CDR1 SQVTM, CDR2 ANQGSEA. This CDR3 is CSSRNLAREDTDTQYF. CDR3 nucleotide sequence: TGCAGCTCACGAAATCTTGCCCGGGAGGACACAGATACGCAGTATTTT.

This clone was seen once. The rearrangement uses TRBV24-1 and TRBJ2-7; the match to TRBD2 covers 7 bases. Germline V gene sequence: CDR1 KGHDR, CDR2 SFDVKD. CDR3 length: 15 residues. Unmatched junction bases numbered 11, after V lost 10 bases and J lost 0 bases. The CDR3 DNA sequence: TGTGCCACGCAACCGGGACTATTCCTCTCCTACGAGCAGTACGTC. It yields the protein CATQPGLFLSYEQYV.

The chain is built from TRBV21-1 and TRBJ1-2; TRBD1 was called by the table and not checked on the DNA. TRBV21-1 is reported as a pseudogene. The CDR3 is 13 amino acids. CDR3 DNA sequence: TGTGCTAGCAGACGGGACAGGAGGTATGGCTACACCTTC. Protein product: CASRRDRRYGYTF.

The chain combines TRBV24-1 with TRBJ2-1; possibly TRBD1 or TRBD2 for D (5 bases each). CDR1 KGHDR and CDR2 SFDVKD come from the germline V gene. The CDR3 consists of 14 residues. V was clipped by 5 bases and J by 4 bases, with 11 bases between them. The CDR3 DNA is TGTGCCACCAGTGCGGGGACGGTATACAATGAGCAGTTCTTC. This translates into CATSAGTVYNEQFF.

The chain links TRBV4-3 to TRBJ1-6; possible D gene TRBD1, 5 bases. CDR3 length: 15 amino acids. Trimming cost V 1 base and J 7 bases, with 11 bases left between them. In germline, CDR1 is LGHNA, CDR2 YSLEER. CDR3 sequence reads: CASSQVVKGNSPLHF. Written as DNA, the CDR3 is TGCGCCAGCAGCCAAGTTGTAAAGGGGAATTCACCCCTCCACTTT.

This chain uses TRBV3-1 (or the pseudogene TRBV3-2) with TRBJ1-1; weak D call: TRBD1 (5 bases). CDR3 length: 19 residues. Trimming stripped 0 bases from V and 0 bases from J, with 20 bases between. The germline CDR1 and CDR2 sequences are LGHDT and YNNKEL (reference sequence). CDR3 region: CASSQDRGREYILNTEAFF. The DNA of the CDR3 is TGTGCCAGCAGCCAAGATCGTGGCAGGGAGTATATCCTGAACACTGAAGCTTTCTTT.

The J gene is TRBJ2-1, the V gene TRBV7-2, with 10 bases that match TRBD2. The CDR3 covers 17 residues. Per germline, CDR1 SGHTA and CDR2 FQGNSA. V lost 4 bases, J lost 3 bases, and 9 bases stayed unmatched. CDR3 DNA sequence: TGTGCCAGCAGCTACCAAGGACTAGCGGACATCTACAATGAGCAGTTCTTC. It codes for CASSYQGLADIYNEQFF.

The chain is built from TRBV6-6 and TRBJ1-5, with 11 bases aligning to TRBD1. V shed 7 bases and J 4 bases; nucleotides not matched to a gene: 6. CDR1 is MNHNY and CDR2 is SVGAGI in the germline V gene (reference sequence). The CDR3 loop spans 15 amino acids. In nucleotides, the CDR3 is TGTGCCAGCACCCCGGGACAGGGGGTTAATCAGCCCCAGCATTTT. This sequence encodes CASTPGQGVNQPQHF.

V gene TRBV14 combines with J gene TRBJ2-3, with 7 nucleotides matching TRBD2. The V gene's germline CDR1 is SGHDN and CDR2 FVKESK. V shed 3 bases, J shed 10 bases, and the junction held 4 bases outside the gene matches. The CDR3 consists of 12 residues. The CDR3 loop is CASSQVRGAQYF. CDR3 bases: TGTGCCAGCAGCCAGGTCCGGGGGGCGCAGTATTTT.

CDR3 nucleotide sequence: TGCGCCAGCAGTGAGGTAGGGGACAGGTCCGAGCAGTACGTC. Translated, it gives CASSEVGDRSEQYV. This chain uses TRBV10-1 with TRBJ2-7, with 8 nucleotides matching TRBD1. From germline, CDR1 is WNHNN and CDR2 SYGVQD (reference sequence). The CDR3 sequence is 14 residues long. J lost 6 bases, V lost 2 bases, and 6 bases had no gene match.

The V and J genes are TRBV7-2 and TRBJ2-5; the match to TRBD2 covers 7 bases. This CDR3 comprises 15 residues. From germline, CDR1 is SGHTA and CDR2 FQGNSA. V shed 4 bases, J shed 5 bases, and the junction held 10 bases outside the gene matches. The CDR3 nucleotides are TGTGCCAGCAGCTACCCTTCGGGCGGGGGTGAGACCCAGTACTTC. Translating it yields CASSYPSGGGETQYF.

The chain has TRBV18 and TRBJ2-5, with D possibly being TRBD2 (6 bases). Germline V gene data show CDR1 as KGHSH and CDR2 as LQKENI. Trimming pared 5 bases from V and 1 base from J, leaving 14 bases between. The CDR3 contains 15 residues. The CDR3 protein is CASSGGTAPQETQYF. CDR3 DNA sequence: TGTGCCAGCTCAGGGGGGACGGCCCCCCAAGAGACCCAGTACTTC.

The J gene is TRBJ2-5, the V gene TRBV25-1, with TRBD2 matching over 7 bases. The junction had 9 bases not matched to a gene; V was cut back by 7 bases and J by 4 bases. The CDR3 is 14 residues long. Germline CDR1 and CDR2: MGHDK and SYGVNS. The CDR3 coding sequence is TGTGCCAGCAATAGGGGAGGGCCTGGAGAGACCCAGTACTTC. Its protein product is CASNRGGPGETQYF.

This clone has at least ten counts. The V call is TRBV6-4, the J call TRBJ2-3; perhaps TRBD1 as D (5 bases). The CDR3 runs to 14 residues. Germline-derived CDR1 and CDR2 are MRHNA and SNTAGT. V dropped 4 bases and J dropped 1 base, with 9 bases sitting between them. The CDR3 spells CASSVTGGTDTQYF. The CDR3 nucleotides are TGTGCCAGCAGTGTCACAGGCGGCACAGATACGCAGTATTTT.

The gene calls are TRBV7-6 and TRBJ2-3, with D perhaps matching TRBD2 (5 bases). V lost 0 bases, J lost 1 base, and 8 bases lay in between. This CDR3 spans 15 amino acids. Germline CDR1 reads SGHVS; CDR2 reads FNYEAQ. The CDR3 DNA follows: TGTGCCAGCAGCTTAGCAAGCGGCGGCACAGATACGCAGTATTTT. Residues: CASSLASGGTDTQYF.

The chain combines TRBV6-5 with TRBJ2-3; D possibly corresponds to TRBD2 (6 bases). In germline, CDR1 is MNHEY, CDR2 SVGAGI. The CDR3 sequence is 12 residues long. V lost 6 bases to trimming and J lost 10 bases, with 14 bases between them. DNA for the CDR3: TGTGCCAGCAGCGACCCTGGGGAGGCGCAGTATTTT. Protein product: CASSDPGEAQYF.

This chain connects TRBV27 to TRBJ1-5, with D perhaps matching TRBD1 (6 bases). The CDR3 spans 14 residues. Trimming stripped 6 bases from V and 1 base from J, with 10 bases between. CDR1 is MNHEY, CDR2 SMNVEV, per germline (reference sequence). CDR3 nucleotide sequence: TGTGCCAGCAGCCTACAGGGAAGCAATCAGCCCCAGCATTTT. This sequence encodes CASSLQGSNQPQHF.

The sample holds a few counts of this clone. The chain couples TRBV27 to TRBJ1-5, with D perhaps TRBD1 (6 bases). Trimming pared 4 bases from V and 4 bases from J, leaving 8 bases between. In germline, CDR1 is MNHEY, CDR2 SMNVEV (reference sequence). The CDR3 loop spans 13 amino acids. The CDR3 reads CASSWGRNQPQHF. CDR3 DNA: TGTGCCAGCAGTTGGGGGCGGAATCAGCCCCAGCATTTT.

Only one count was recorded for this clone. The chain carries TRBV4-2 and TRBJ2-2, with TRBD2 matching over 8 bases. V lost 2 bases and J lost 4; bases outside the gene matches: 3. Per the germline V gene, CDR1 is LGHNA and CDR2 is YNFKEQ. The CDR3 contains 15 residues. The CDR3 region has the DNA TGTGCCAGCAGCCAAAGGACTAGCCCCACCGGGGAGCTGTTTTTT. Its protein product is CASSQRTSPTGELFF.

The chain couples TRBV7-9 to TRBJ2-3, with 10 positions matching TRBD1. CDR1 SEHNR and CDR2 FQNEAQ come from the germline V gene (reference sequence). The ends lost 5 bases at V and 2 bases at J; junction bases unmatched: 10. The CDR3 covers 17 residues. This CDR3 reads CASSARQGAGNTDTQYF. The CDR3 DNA is TGTGCCAGCAGCGCCCGACAGGGGGCGGGAAACACAGATACGCAGTATTTT.

The rearrangement uses TRBV7-2 and TRBJ2-7; the D is unclear. Deletions cut 2 bases from V and 5 bases from J, with 10 bases between. This CDR3 has 13 residues. Germline values: CDR1 SGHTA, CDR2 FQGNSA. In DNA, the CDR3 is TGTGCCAGCAGCTTAAGAGGTGGGCACGAGCAGTACGTC. It is translated as CASSLRGGHEQYV.

V is TRBV9 and J is TRBJ2-3; the D gene is possibly TRBD1 (5 bases). Germline-derived CDR1 and CDR2 are SGDLS and YYNGEE. The CDR3 loop spans 16 amino acids. V was pared by 3 bases and J by 1 base, with 15 bases between. CDR3 nucleotides: TGTGCCAGCAGCGACGGTGGTAGGGGCCGCACAGATACGCAGTATTTT. Translation: CASSDGGRGRTDTQYF.

The gene calls are TRBV4-3 and TRBJ2-1; TRBD2 matches 9 bases. The germline gives CDR1 LGHNA, CDR2 YSLEER. The CDR3 covers 15 residues. After removal of 0 bases from V and 9 bases from J, the junction contained 6 bases not matched to a gene. This CDR3 reads CASSQDRTSEAEQFF. The CDR3 DNA reads TGCGCCAGCAGCCAAGATCGGACTAGCGAGGCTGAGCAGTTCTTC.

The CDR3 nucleotides are TGTGCCAGCAGCCTTTACACGGGACTTCAGTACTTC. This translates into CASSLYTGLQYF. The chain is built from TRBV3-1 (or the pseudogene TRBV3-2) and TRBJ2-7, with D perhaps matching TRBD2 (6 bases). Trimming removed 4 bases from V and 10 bases from J, with 14 bases in between. Germline CDR1 LGHDT, CDR2 YNNKEL (reference sequence). This CDR3 comprises 12 residues.

The CDR3 DNA follows: TGTGCCAGCAGTGCCCGAGGACAGGGAGGGGATGGCTACACCTTC. This sequence encodes CASSARGQGGDGYTF. This sequence joins TRBV2 and TRBJ1-2; 8 bases are shared with TRBD1. V lost 4 bases, J lost 6 bases, and 10 bases stayed unmatched. Germline-derived CDR1 and CDR2 are SNHLY and FYNNEI. This CDR3 is 15 amino acids long. Drawing the rest from reference TRBV2 and TRBJ1-2, the complete variable domain is EPEVTQTPSHQVTQMGQEVILRCVPISNHLYFYWYRQILGQKVEFLVSFYNNEISEKSEIFDDQFSVERPDGSNFTLKIRSTKLEDSAMYFCASSARGQGGDGYTFGSGTRLTVV.

The rearrangement uses TRBV3-1 (or the pseudogene TRBV3-2) and TRBJ1-5; D may be TRBD1 (5 bases). CDR1 and CDR2 (germline): LGHDT, YNNKEL (reference sequence). Trimming removed 4 bases at V and 8 bases at J, with 15 bases between. This CDR3 comprises 14 residues. CDR3 in DNA: TGTGCCAGCAGCCCCGCAGGCCCGGGGGAGCCCCAGCATTTT. Translating it yields CASSPAGPGEPQHF.

CDR3 loop: CASSEYNNRAPFYGYTF. The CDR3 bases are TGTGCCAGCAGTGAATATAACAATAGGGCTCCCTTCTATGGCTACACCTTC. The chain links TRBV25-1 to TRBJ1-2; D unresolved. Germline V gene lookup returns CDR1 MGHDK and CDR2 SYGVNS. The CDR3 totals 17 residues. The germline V and J ends were trimmed by 0 bases and 4 bases, with 18 bases remaining between them.

V and J are TRBV5-1 and TRBJ2-1, with 13 bases lining up with TRBD2. The CDR3 contains 16 residues. CDR1 and CDR2 from the germline V gene are SGHRS and YFSETQ. J lost 5 bases, V lost 0 bases, and 2 bases had no gene match. In nucleotides, the CDR3 is TGCGCCAGCAGCTTGGGGACTAGCGGGGGAAACAATGAGCAGTTCTTC. Translated: CASSLGTSGGNNEQFF.

This chain's CDR3 is CASSLVVTSGSTQYF. The DNA of the CDR3 is TGCGCCAGCAGCTTGGTCGTGACTAGCGGATCGACGCAGTATTTT. The chain couples TRBV5-1 to TRBJ2-3; TRBD2 aligns across 9 bases. V was pared by 0 bases and J by 9 bases, with 8 bases of the junction left unmatched. The CDR3 length is 15 residues. Germline V lookup: CDR1 SGHRS, CDR2 YFSETQ.

The V gene is TRBV19, the J gene TRBJ1-1; D gene uncertain. The V gene's germline CDR1 is LNHDA and CDR2 SQIVND (reference sequence). V was pared by 4 bases and J by 7 bases, with 13 bases between. CDR3 length: 13 amino acids. The CDR3 nucleotides read TGTGCCAGTAGTAATAATGCACAGCTTGAAGCTTTCTTT. Its protein is CASSNNAQLEAFF. Full variable domain (remainder filled in from reference TRBV19 and TRBJ1-1): DGGITQSPKYLFRKEGQNVTLSCEQNLNHDAMYWYRQDPGQGLRLIYYSQIVNDFQKGDIAEGYSVSREKKESFPLTVTSAQKNPTAFYLCASSNNAQLEAFFGQGTRLTVV.

This chain connects TRBV4-2 to TRBJ1-5; D call uncertain. Trimming left V 0 bases short and J 6 bases short, with 6 bases between. The germline CDR1 and CDR2 sequences are LGHNA and YNFKEQ. CDR3 size: 13 residues. CDR3 DNA: TGTGCCAGCAGCCAAGATTCGGGTCAGCCCCAGCATTTT. Amino acid sequence: CASSQDSGQPQHF.